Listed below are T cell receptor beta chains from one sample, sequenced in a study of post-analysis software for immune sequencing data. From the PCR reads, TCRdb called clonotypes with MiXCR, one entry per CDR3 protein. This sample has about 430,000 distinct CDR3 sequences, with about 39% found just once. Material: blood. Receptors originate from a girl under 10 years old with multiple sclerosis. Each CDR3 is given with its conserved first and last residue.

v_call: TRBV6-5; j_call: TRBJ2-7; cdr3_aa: CASRDGTSGSYEQYF
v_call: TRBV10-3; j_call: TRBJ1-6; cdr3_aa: CAISEGQDNSPLHF
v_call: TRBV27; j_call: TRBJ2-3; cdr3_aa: CASSSLLAGGPTSTDTQYF
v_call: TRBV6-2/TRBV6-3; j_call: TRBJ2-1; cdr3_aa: CASSYSGGTEQFF
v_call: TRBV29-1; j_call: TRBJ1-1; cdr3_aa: CSVDEEAFF
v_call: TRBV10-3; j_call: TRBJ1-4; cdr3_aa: CAVSEQQGAYEKLFF
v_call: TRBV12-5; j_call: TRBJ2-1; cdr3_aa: CASGWAWQAQVGGNEQFF
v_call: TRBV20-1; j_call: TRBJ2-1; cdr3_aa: CSARRSDEQFF
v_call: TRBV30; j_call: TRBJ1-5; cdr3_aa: CAWSYRGQPQHF
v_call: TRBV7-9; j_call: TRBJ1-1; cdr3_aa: CVSSFPGSGGLGEAFF
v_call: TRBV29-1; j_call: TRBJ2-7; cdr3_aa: CSVERLVTSEQYF
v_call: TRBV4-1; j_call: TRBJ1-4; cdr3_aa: CASSQPALNEKLFF
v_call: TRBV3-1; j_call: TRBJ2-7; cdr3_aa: CASSQVGGTGGFYEQYF
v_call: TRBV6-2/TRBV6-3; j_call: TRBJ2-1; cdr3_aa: CASRGLGLAGPYNEQFF
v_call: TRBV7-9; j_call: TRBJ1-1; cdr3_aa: CASSTGERYKAFF
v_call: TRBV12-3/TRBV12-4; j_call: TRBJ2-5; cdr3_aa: CASSFRDTTQYF
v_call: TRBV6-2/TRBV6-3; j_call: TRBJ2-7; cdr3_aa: CASSPSTGIPYEQYF
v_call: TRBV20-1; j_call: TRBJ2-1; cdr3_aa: CSNNEQFF
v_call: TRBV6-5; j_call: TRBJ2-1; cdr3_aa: CASSYLAEYNEQFF
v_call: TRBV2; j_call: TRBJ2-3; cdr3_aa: CASSDPGAGQGTDTQYF
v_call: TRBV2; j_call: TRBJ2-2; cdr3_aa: CASSTGLAANTGELFF
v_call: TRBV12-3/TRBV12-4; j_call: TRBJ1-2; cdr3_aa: CASSRDLLSGYTF
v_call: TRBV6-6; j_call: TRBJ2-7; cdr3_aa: CASRTGQSYEQYF
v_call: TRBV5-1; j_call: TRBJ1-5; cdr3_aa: CASSFDSYQPQHF
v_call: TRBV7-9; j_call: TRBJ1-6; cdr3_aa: CASSPRDGNSPLHF
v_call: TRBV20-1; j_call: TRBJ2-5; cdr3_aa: CSLRDRGLVETQYF
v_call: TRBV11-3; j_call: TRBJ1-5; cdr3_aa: CASTIGPARPQHF
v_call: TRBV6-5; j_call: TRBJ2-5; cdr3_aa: CASSYSGGSRAETQYF
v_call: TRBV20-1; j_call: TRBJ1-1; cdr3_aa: CSASGHREAFF
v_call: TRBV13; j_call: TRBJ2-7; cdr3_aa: CASSAYRDRGINEQYF
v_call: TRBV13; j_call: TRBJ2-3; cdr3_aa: CASSSGATDSITDTQYF
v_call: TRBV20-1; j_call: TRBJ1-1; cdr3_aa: CSALASLGAFF
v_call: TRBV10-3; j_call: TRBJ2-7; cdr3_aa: CAISASGREGRGEQYF
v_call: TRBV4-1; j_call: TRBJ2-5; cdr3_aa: CASSQGDRDQETQYF
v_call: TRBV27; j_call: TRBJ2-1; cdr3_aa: CASSDFYAYNEQFF
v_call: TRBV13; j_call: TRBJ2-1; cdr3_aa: CASSLLGTFTYNEQFF
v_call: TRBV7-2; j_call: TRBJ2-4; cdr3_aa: CASSGMGLGEQYF
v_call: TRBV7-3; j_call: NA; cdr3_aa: CASGTSYNEQYF
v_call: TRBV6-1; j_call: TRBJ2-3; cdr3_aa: CASSATGTGGTDTQYF
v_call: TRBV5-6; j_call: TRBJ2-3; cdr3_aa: CASSSRGIGTDTQYF
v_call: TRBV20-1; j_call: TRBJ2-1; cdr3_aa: CSARGGRGLNPNEQFF
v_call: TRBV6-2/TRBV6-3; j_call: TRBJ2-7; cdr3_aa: CASSYRSEEYF
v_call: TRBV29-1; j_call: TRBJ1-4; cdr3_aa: CSVQRARDEKLFF
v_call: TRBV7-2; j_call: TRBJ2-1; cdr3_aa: CASLSGGSSYNEQFF
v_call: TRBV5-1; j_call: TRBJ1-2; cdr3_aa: CASSLGMSTYGGYTF
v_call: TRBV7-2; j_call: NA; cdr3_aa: CASSLGGGGRGYEQYF
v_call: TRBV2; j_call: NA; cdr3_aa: CASSGDRVGGYEQYF
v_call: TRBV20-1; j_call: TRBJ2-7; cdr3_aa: CSARGKGYSYEQYF
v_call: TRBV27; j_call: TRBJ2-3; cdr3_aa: CAGSLIQGGVLTDTQYF